These 32 T cell receptor beta chains originate from one sample sequenced in a study of T-cell reconstitution after alpha-beta-depleted transplantation in children (TCRdb year 2016). What this sample's treatment or condition label stands for: allogeneic hematopoietic cell transplantation with graft depleted of TCRalphabeta T cells and CD19 B cells. Receptors were amplified or captured by PCR. The sequencer listed for this sample is Illumina HiSeq 2500. TCR library preparation used molecular barcoding, with unique molecular identifiers applied to normalize quantification of the TCRbeta repertoire. In TCRdb, the public reads were trimmed at Q25 with fastp and aligned with MiXCR, with productive beta chains retained. Every distinct CDR3 protein forms one entry, paired with its most common genes and DNA. The sample contains 84,000 or so distinct CDR3 sequences, less than 20% of them found a single time. The ten biggest clones cover 15% to 20% of the sample.

Sequencing used PBMCs, mostly from graft donor cells, obtained 180 days after TCRalphabeta/CD19-depleted stem cell transplant. Receptors originate from a male patient aged 2 to 9 who had a stem cell transplant for acute lymphoblastic leukemia, so the T cells may come from the graft donor.

This chain links TRBV5-1 with TRBJ2-7; 10 bases fit TRBD1. The V gene end was trimmed by 2 bases and the J gene end by 2 bases; junction bases not matched to a gene: 4. Germline V gene sequence: CDR1 SGHRS, CDR2 YFSETQ. The CDR3 is made up of 15 amino acids. CDR3 nucleotides: TGCGCCAGCAGCTTTCGGGGACAGGGGACCTACGAGCAGTACTTC. It translates to CASSFRGQGTYEQYF.

The chain combines TRBV5-1 with TRBJ1-2; 8 nucleotides line up with TRBD1. V was pared by 3 bases and J by 4 bases, with 5 bases of the junction left unmatched. Per the germline V gene, CDR1 is SGHRS and CDR2 is YFSETQ. The CDR3 covers 14 residues. In nucleotides, the CDR3 is TGCGCCAGCAGCTCAGGACAGGGTTCCTATGGCTACACCTTC. Its protein product is CASSSGQGSYGYTF.

This clonotype was counted between two and nine times. This rearrangement joins TRBV12-3 or TRBV12-4 to TRBJ1-2; 10 bases are a match to TRBD1. Germline trimming cut 5 bases from V and 8 bases from J; bases unmatched to any gene: 5. The CDR3 is 13 amino acids. The CDR3: CASSHGTGVGYTF. As DNA, the CDR3 is TGTGCCAGCAGTCATGGGACAGGGGTAGGCTACACCTTC.

A few counts support this clonotype. This rearrangement joins TRBV6-5 to TRBJ1-5, with 7 bases that match TRBD1. The CDR3 sequence is 16 residues long. Germline loops: CDR1 MNHEY, CDR2 SVGAGI. Losses at the gene ends were 4 bases for V and 6 bases for J; bases not matched to a gene: 12. The DNA for the CDR3 is TGTGCCAGCAGTTTTACGGGAGGGGGCGGGGGTCAGCCCCAGCATTTT. This translates into CASSFTGGGGGQPQHF.

This clonotype came up a few times. The CDR3 DNA sequence: TGTGCCAGCTCACCACCGGACAGGGGGGCCTACGAGCAGTACTTC. Translation: CASSPPDRGAYEQYF. The chain joins TRBV18 to TRBJ2-7; 10 bases are shared with TRBD1. The CDR3 has 15 residues. The V segment lost 0 bases and the J segment 2 bases; nucleotides outside the gene matches: 1. Germline CDR1 and CDR2: KGHSH and LQKENI. The variable domain in full, completed from reference TRBV18 and TRBJ2-7, reads NAGVMQNPRHLVRRRGQEARLRCSPMKGHSHVYWYRQLPEEGLKFMVYLQKENIIDESGMPKERFSAEFPKEGPSILRIQQVVRGDSAAYFCASSPPDRGAYEQYFGPGTRLTVT.

This clonotype was detected a few times. The CDR3 sequence: CASSPEGTDTQYF. The CDR3 DNA reads TGCGCCAGCTCCCCGGAGGGCACAGATACGCAGTATTTT. The chain recombines TRBV5-1 with TRBJ2-3; a weak D match, TRBD2 (5 bases). V lost 7 bases to trimming and J lost 1 base, with 10 bases between them. Germline assignment: CDR1 SGHRS and CDR2 YFSETQ. This CDR3 comprises 13 residues.

The genes are TRBV14 and TRBJ2-1; D possibly corresponds to TRBD2 (6 bases). The length of the CDR3 is 13 residues. V was clipped by 1 base and J by 11 bases, with 12 bases between them. Germline CDR1 is SGHDN and CDR2 is FVKESK. CDR3 region: CASSQGRAGQQFF. The CDR3 DNA reads as TGTGCCAGCAGCCAAGGCCGGGCGGGACAGCAGTTCTTC. Using reference TRBV14 and TRBJ2-1 for the parts outside the CDR3, the full variable domain is EAGVTQFPSHSVIEKGQTVTLRCDPISGHDNLYWYRRVMGKEIKFLLHFVKESKQDESGMPNNRFLAERTGGTYSTLKVQPAELEDSGVYFCASSQGRAGQQFFGPGTRLTVL.

The table lists this clonotype with many counts. The gene calls are TRBV7-2 and TRBJ1-3; perhaps TRBD1 as D (6 bases). Germline assignment: CDR1 SGHTA and CDR2 FQGNSA. The CDR3 extends over 17 amino acids. Trimming took off 5 bases at V and 0 bases at J, with 17 bases between the two ends. The DNA for the CDR3 is TGTGCCAGCAGCCTCGAACCAACAGGGCACTCTGGAAACACCATATATTTT. This codes for CASSLEPTGHSGNTIYF.

This clonotype was counted at least ten times. V gene TRBV20-1 combines with J gene TRBJ1-4; D is unresolved. V was trimmed by 3 bases and J by 7 bases, leaving 18 bases between them. CDR1 is DFQATT and CDR2 is SNEGSKA in the germline V gene (reference sequence). The CDR3 runs 15 residues. Here the CDR3 DNA reads TGCAGTGCTAGTAGGATGGAGGAGGGAGGTGAAAAACTGTTTTTT. It codes for CSASRMEEGGEKLFF.

The chain combines TRBV13 with TRBJ2-5; D might be TRBD1 (6 bases). This CDR3 has 12 amino acids. Trimming cost V 3 bases and J 9 bases, with 11 bases left between them. Per the germline V gene, CDR1 is PRHDT and CDR2 is FYEKMQ (reference sequence). The CDR3 loop reads CASSFNPGAQYF. Here the CDR3 DNA reads TGTGCCAGCAGCTTTAATCCAGGGGCCCAGTACTTC. The full variable domain, rest sourced from reference TRBV13 and TRBJ2-5, is AAGVIQSPRHLIKEKRETATLKCYPIPRHDTVYWYQQGPGQDPQFLISFYEKMQSDKGSIPDRFSAQQFSDYHSELNMSSLELGDSALYFCASSFNPGAQYFGPGTRLLVL.

This clonotype was counted between two and nine times. This rearrangement joins TRBV7-2 to TRBJ2-5, with 7 bases lining up with TRBD2. The CDR3 has 14 residues. V gave up 5 bases and J gave up 5 bases; unmatched junction bases: 8. From germline, CDR1 is SGHTA and CDR2 FQGNSA. CDR3 in amino acids: CASSARGGKETQYF. CDR3 bases: TGTGCCAGCAGCGCCCGGGGAGGGAAGGAGACCCAGTACTTC.

V and J are TRBV7-8 and TRBJ2-3; D possibly corresponds to TRBD2 (5 bases). The CDR3 is made up of 14 amino acids. Trimming stripped 5 bases from V and 4 bases from J, with 13 bases between. The germline V gene has CDR1 SGHVS and CDR2 FQNEAQ. The CDR3 nucleotides are TGTGCCAGCAGCAACCAAGCGAGGGCAGATACGCAGTATTTT. This translates into CASSNQARADTQYF.

In this sample, this clonotype turned up a few times. The gene calls are TRBV5-1 and TRBJ2-7, with 8 bases lining up with TRBD2. The CDR3 sequence is 14 residues long. After removal of 4 bases from V and 7 bases from J, the junction contained 10 bases not matched to a gene. In germline, CDR1 is SGHRS, CDR2 YFSETQ. The CDR3 region has the DNA TGCGCCAGCAGCCCCGACGGGGGGGCGAGGGAGCAGTACTTC. Its protein is CASSPDGGAREQYF.

A few counts support this clonotype. The rearrangement joins TRBV12-3 or TRBV12-4 to TRBJ2-1; D gene uncertain. CDR3 length: 16 residues. V dropped 3 bases and J dropped 10 bases, with 22 bases sitting between them. DNA of the CDR3: TGTGCCAGCAGTTTGTCGTCGACAAAGCCATATTCAGAGCAGTTCTTC. Its translation: CASSLSSTKPYSEQFF.

This clonotype came up many times. The chain combines TRBV20-1 with TRBJ2-7; 10 bases are a match to TRBD2. The CDR3 runs to 15 residues. Trimming cost V 1 base and J 0 bases; bases outside gene matches: 3. Per the germline V gene, CDR1 is DFQATT and CDR2 is SNEGSKA (reference sequence). Here the CDR3 DNA reads TGCAGTGCTAGAGGGACTAGCGGTTACTCCTACGAGCAGTACTTC. Encoded protein: CSARGTSGYSYEQYF.

The gene calls are TRBV7-9 and TRBJ2-3; D gene uncertain. Germline V gene lookup returns CDR1 SEHNR and CDR2 FQNEAQ (reference sequence). V was cut by 1 base and J by 7 bases, with 9 bases left in between. The CDR3 totals 13 residues. The CDR3 bases are TGTGCCAGCAGCTTAGTGGTCGAGAATACGCAGTATTTT. Translating it yields CASSLVVENTQYF.

The chain has TRBV7-8 and TRBJ2-3, with D possibly being TRBD1 (5 bases). V dropped 3 bases and J dropped 3 bases, with 13 bases sitting between them. Germline V gives CDR1 SGHVS, CDR2 FQNEAQ. The CDR3 covers 15 residues. CDR3 sequence reads: CASSFWGALTDTQYF. As DNA, the CDR3 is TGTGCCAGCAGCTTCTGGGGCGCCTTAACAGATACGCAGTATTTT.

This clonotype was found many times. This chain links TRBV6-1 with TRBJ1-2; 9 nucleotides match TRBD1. Germline V gene lookup returns CDR1 MNHNS and CDR2 SASEGT. Trimming removed 7 bases from V and 4 bases from J; junction bases left unmatched: 7. The CDR3 runs 14 residues. The CDR3 loop reads CASKNRGRIYGYTF. CDR3 nucleotide sequence: TGTGCCAGCAAAAACAGGGGGCGCATCTATGGCTACACCTTC.

There are many counts of this clonotype. The gene calls are TRBV20-1 and TRBJ2-3; weak D call: TRBD1 (7 bases). Germline V CDR1 and CDR2: DFQATT, SNEGSKA (reference sequence). Trimming cost V 7 bases and J 4 bases, with 18 bases left between them. This CDR3 is 14 amino acids long. This CDR3 reads CSGGGQGGADTQYF. The CDR3 DNA sequence: TGCAGTGGTGGAGGGCAGGGGGGCGCAGATACGCAGTATTTT.

There are a few counts of this clonotype. The gene calls are TRBV7-8 and TRBJ2-3; 14 bases map to TRBD2. There are 18 residues in the CDR3. CDR1 and CDR2 (germline): SGHVS, FQNEAQ. Trimming cost V 5 bases and J 1 base; bases outside gene matches: 8. The CDR3 sequence: CASSIRTSGGLGTDTQYF. CDR3 in DNA: TGTGCCAGCAGCATTAGGACTAGCGGGGGGCTGGGCACAGATACGCAGTATTTT.

In DNA form, the CDR3 reads TGTGCCAGCAGCGCCTGGGACACCGGGGAGCTGTTTTTT. This codes for CASSAWDTGELFF. This chain connects TRBV4-2 to TRBJ2-2; no clear D gene. CDR1 and CDR2 from the germline V gene are LGHNA and YNFKEQ. V was trimmed by 5 bases and J by 3 bases, leaving 7 bases between them. CDR3 length equals 13 residues.

The chain carries TRBV20-1 and TRBJ2-4; D gene uncertain. The germline V and J ends were trimmed by 6 bases and 0 bases, with 9 bases remaining between them. CDR3 length: 13 amino acids. Germline V gene lookup returns CDR1 DFQATT and CDR2 SNEGSKA (reference sequence). DNA of the CDR3: TGCAGTGCCCCGGACGTAGCCAAAAACATTCAGTACTTC. Translation gives CSAPDVAKNIQYF.

The chain uses TRBV5-1 and TRBJ2-7; no reliable D call. Germline V lookup: CDR1 SGHRS, CDR2 YFSETQ. CDR3 size: 17 residues. V lost 1 base and J 1 base, leaving 18 bases between the germline ends. The DNA for the CDR3 is TGCGCCAGCAGCTTGTTTACAGACAACTACCTTTCCTACGAGCAGTACTTC. This gives the protein CASSLFTDNYLSYEQYF.

This clonotype was seen only a few times. This chain links TRBV4-1 with TRBJ2-7; TRBD2 is a possible D gene (5 bases). With 0 bases removed from V and 7 bases from J, the gap between germline ends came to 7 bases. This CDR3 spans 12 amino acids. Looked up from germline, CDR1 is MGHRA and CDR2 is YSYEKL. The CDR3 DNA follows: TGCGCCAGCAGCCAAGATGGCGGGGAGCAGTACTTC. This sequence encodes CASSQDGGEQYF.

In its sample, this clonotype was seen a few times. The chain employs TRBV24-1 and TRBJ2-2, with 8 bases identical to TRBD1. The V gene's germline CDR1 is KGHDR and CDR2 SFDVKD. V was clipped by 3 bases and J by 7 bases; unmatched bases: 3. This CDR3 region has 14 residues. The CDR3 nucleotides read TGTGCCACCAGTGATCCAGGGGGCTTCGGGGAGCTGTTTTTT. This translates into CATSDPGGFGELFF.

This chain uses TRBV7-8 with TRBJ1-1; TRBD1 is a possible D gene (6 bases). V was cut by 2 bases and J by 4 bases, with 8 bases left in between. Germline V lookup: CDR1 SGHVS, CDR2 FQNEAQ. The CDR3 extends over 13 amino acids. For the CDR3, the DNA is TGTGCCAGCAGCTTATACAGGGTCACTGAAGCTTTCTTT. It codes for CASSLYRVTEAFF.

The V call is TRBV20-1, the J call TRBJ2-2; D is possibly TRBD1 (6 bases). The CDR3 length is 14 residues. Deletions cut 0 bases from V and 5 bases from J, with 10 bases between. Germline V gene data show CDR1 as DFQATT and CDR2 as SNEGSKA (reference sequence). This CDR3 is CSARDDRRTGELFF. The DNA of the CDR3 is TGCAGTGCTAGAGATGACAGGCGGACCGGGGAGCTGTTTTTT.

The CDR3 is CASSLTSGSALQETQYF. The CDR3 bases are TGTGCCAGCAGCTTGACTAGCGGAAGCGCCCTCCAAGAGACCCAGTACTTC. This chain uses TRBV11-3 with TRBJ2-5; 9 bases match TRBD2. CDR3 length: 17 residues. Germline CDR1 SGHNT, CDR2 YENEEA. After removal of 3 bases from V and 1 base from J, the junction contained 9 bases not matched to a gene.

V and J are TRBV3-1 and TRBJ2-7; 9 bases match TRBD1. The length of the CDR3 is 15 residues. CDR1 and CDR2 (germline): LGHDT, YNNKEL (reference sequence). The V segment lost 4 bases and the J segment 5 bases; nucleotides outside the gene matches: 9. CDR3 sequence: CASSRPGTGNNEQYF. The DNA for the CDR3 is TGTGCCAGCAGCCGTCCCGGGACAGGGAACAACGAGCAGTACTTC.

This clonotype has a handful of counts. The CDR3 DNA reads as TGTGCCAGTAAGGGTGAACGGACAGACTTCAAGCCCCAGCATTTT. It translates to CASKGERTDFKPQHF. The rearrangement joins TRBV19 to TRBJ1-5; D possibly corresponds to TRBD1 (6 bases). The CDR3 contains 15 residues. CDR1 is LNHDA and CDR2 is SQIVND in the germline V gene (reference sequence). Trimming stripped 7 bases from V and 8 bases from J, with 21 bases between.

The V and J genes are TRBV9 and TRBJ2-2; D may match TRBD1 or TRBD2 (6 bases each). V was clipped by 5 bases and J by 4 bases, with 12 bases between them. CDR3 length equals 14 residues. Germline CDR1 is SGDLS and CDR2 is YYNGEE. The CDR3 reads CASRVGGSTGELFF. CDR3 DNA: TGTGCCAGCAGGGTGGGGGGCAGCACCGGGGAGCTGTTTTTT. Full variable domain (remainder filled in from reference TRBV9 and TRBJ2-2): DSGVTQTPKHLITATGQRVTLRCSPRSGDLSVYWYQQSLDQGLQFLIQYYNGEERAKGNILERFSAQQFPDLHSELNLSSLELGDSALYFCASRVGGSTGELFFGEGSRLTVL.

This clonotype has a handful of counts. The chain recombines TRBV20-1 with TRBJ1-2, with a weak D call TRBD1 (6 bases). CDR1 and CDR2 from the germline V gene are DFQATT and SNEGSKA (reference sequence). V was trimmed by 8 bases and J by 8 bases, leaving 9 bases between them. The CDR3 sequence is 9 residues long. In DNA form, the CDR3 reads TGCAGTAGGGGGGGCGGCTACACCTTC. Amino acids: CSRGGGYTF.